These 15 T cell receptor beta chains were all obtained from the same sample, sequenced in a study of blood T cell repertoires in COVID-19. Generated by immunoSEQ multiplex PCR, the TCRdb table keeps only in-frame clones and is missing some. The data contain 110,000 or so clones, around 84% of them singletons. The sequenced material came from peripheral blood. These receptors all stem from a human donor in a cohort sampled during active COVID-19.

CDR3 sequence reads: CASSLNSGEWDEQFF. The CDR3 nucleotides are TGTGCCAGCAGCTTAAACAGCGGGGAATGGGATGAGCAGTTCTTC. The V gene is TRBV7-9, the J gene TRBJ2-1, with TRBD2 matching over 7 bases. The CDR3 sequence is 15 residues long. Germline V gives CDR1 SEHNR, CDR2 FQNEAQ (reference sequence). J lost 8 bases, V lost 2 bases, and 9 bases had no gene match.

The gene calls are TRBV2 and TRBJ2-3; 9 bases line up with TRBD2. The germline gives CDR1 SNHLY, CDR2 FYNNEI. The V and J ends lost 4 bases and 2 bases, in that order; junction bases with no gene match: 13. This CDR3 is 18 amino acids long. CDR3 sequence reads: CASSVRMTGGGATDTQYF. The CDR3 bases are TGTGCCAGCAGTGTCCGGATGACTGGCGGGGGGGCCACAGATACGCAGTATTTT.

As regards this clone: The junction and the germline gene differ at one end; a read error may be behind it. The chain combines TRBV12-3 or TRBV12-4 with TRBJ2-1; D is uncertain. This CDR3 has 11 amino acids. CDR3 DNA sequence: TGTGCCAGCAGTCCCTACGATGAGCAGTTCTTC. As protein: CASSPYDEQFF.

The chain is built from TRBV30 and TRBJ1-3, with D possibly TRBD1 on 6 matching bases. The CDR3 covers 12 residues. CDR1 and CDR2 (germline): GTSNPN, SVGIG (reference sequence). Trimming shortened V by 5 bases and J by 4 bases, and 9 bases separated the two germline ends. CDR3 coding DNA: TGTGCCTGGCAGGGGTCCGGAAACACCATATATTTT. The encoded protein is CAWQGSGNTIYF.

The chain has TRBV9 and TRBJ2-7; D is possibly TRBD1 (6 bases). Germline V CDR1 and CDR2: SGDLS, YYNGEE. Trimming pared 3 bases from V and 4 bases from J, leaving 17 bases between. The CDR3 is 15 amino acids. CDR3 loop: CASSAGVNRDYEQYF. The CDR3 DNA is TGTGCCAGCAGCGCTGGTGTGAACAGGGATTACGAGCAGTACTTC.

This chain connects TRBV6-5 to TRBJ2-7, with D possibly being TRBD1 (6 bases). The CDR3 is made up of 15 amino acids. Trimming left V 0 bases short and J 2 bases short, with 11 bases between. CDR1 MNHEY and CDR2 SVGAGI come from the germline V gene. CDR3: CASSYSRTAAYEQYF. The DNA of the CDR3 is TGTGCCAGCAGTTACTCCCGGACAGCCGCCTACGAGCAGTACTTC.

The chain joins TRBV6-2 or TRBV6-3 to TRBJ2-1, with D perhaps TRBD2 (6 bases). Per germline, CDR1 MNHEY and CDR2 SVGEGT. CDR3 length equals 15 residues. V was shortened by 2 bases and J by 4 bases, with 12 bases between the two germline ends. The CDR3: CASSYLEGNYNEQFF. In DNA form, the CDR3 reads TGTGCCAGCAGTTACCTGGAGGGAAATTACAATGAGCAGTTCTTC.

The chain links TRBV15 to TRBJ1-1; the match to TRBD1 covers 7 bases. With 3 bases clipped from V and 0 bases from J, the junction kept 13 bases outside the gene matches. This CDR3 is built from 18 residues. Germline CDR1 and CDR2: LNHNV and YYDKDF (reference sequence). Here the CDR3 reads CATSSPSGLGTVNTEAFF. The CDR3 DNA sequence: TGTGCCACCAGCAGCCCAAGTGGATTGGGGACAGTGAACACTGAAGCTTTCTTT.

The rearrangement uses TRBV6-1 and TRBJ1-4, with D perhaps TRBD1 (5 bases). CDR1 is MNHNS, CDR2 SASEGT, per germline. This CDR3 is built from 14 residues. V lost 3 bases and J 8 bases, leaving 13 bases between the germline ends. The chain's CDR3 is CASSDRAVREKLFF. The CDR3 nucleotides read TGTGCCAGCAGTGACAGGGCCGTAAGGGAAAAACTGTTTTTT.

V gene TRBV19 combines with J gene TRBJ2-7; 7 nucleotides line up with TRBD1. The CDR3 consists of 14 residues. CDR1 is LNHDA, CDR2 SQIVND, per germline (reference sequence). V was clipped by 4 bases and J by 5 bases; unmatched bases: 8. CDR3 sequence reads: CASSTPTGSDEQYF. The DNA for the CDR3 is TGTGCCAGTAGTACCCCGACAGGGAGTGACGAGCAGTACTTC.

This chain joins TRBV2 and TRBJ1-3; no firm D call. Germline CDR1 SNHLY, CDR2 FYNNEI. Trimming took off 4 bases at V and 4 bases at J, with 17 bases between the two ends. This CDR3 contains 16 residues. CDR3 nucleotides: TGTGCCAGCAGTGCCGGACTAATTGTGGGAGGAAACACCATATATTTT. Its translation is CASSAGLIVGGNTIYF.

The CDR3 sequence is CSVDSSGQETQYF. The CDR3 nucleotides are TGCAGCGTTGATTCTAGCGGGCAAGAGACCCAGTACTTC. This chain uses TRBV29-1 with TRBJ2-5; TRBD2 agrees at 8 bases. V lost 3 bases to trimming and J lost 2 bases; unmatched junction nucleotides: 2. Germline V CDR1 and CDR2: SQVTM, ANQGSEA. The CDR3 extends over 13 amino acids.

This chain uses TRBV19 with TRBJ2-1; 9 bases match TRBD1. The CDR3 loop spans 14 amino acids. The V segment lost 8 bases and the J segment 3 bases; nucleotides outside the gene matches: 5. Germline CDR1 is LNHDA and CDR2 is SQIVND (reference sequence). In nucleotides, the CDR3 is TGTGCCAGTGAACAGGGGGCATTCTACAATGAGCAGTTCTTC. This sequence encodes CASEQGAFYNEQFF.

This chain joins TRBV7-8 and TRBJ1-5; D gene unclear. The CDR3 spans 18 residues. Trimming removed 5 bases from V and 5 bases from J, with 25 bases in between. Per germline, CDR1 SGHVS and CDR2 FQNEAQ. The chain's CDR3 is CASSPQHPRRPLDQPQHF. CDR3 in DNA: TGTGCCAGCAGCCCACAACACCCCAGGCGTCCGTTGGATCAGCCCCAGCATTTT. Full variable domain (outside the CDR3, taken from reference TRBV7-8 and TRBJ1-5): GAGVSQSPRYKVAKRGQDVALRCDPISGHVSLFWYQQALGQGPEFLTYFQNEAQLDKSGLPSDRFFAERPEGSVSTLKIQRTQQEDSAVYLCASSPQHPRRPLDQPQHFGDGTRLSIL.

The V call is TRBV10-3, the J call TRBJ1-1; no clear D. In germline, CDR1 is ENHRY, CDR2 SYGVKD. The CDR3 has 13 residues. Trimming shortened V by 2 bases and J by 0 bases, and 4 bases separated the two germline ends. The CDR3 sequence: CAISEEVNTEAFF. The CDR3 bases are TGTGCCATCAGTGAGGAGGTGAACACTGAAGCTTTCTTT.